This T cell receptor (beta chain) derives from a study of CD8 T cells in ankylosing spondylitis. Overall study results and limits: A TCR beta motif of seven or eight highly homologous variants appeared characteristic of ankylosing spondylitis blood.

Each CDR3 protein gets one entry after TCRdb re-called the 5' RACE reads with MiXCR. The repertoire holds 800,000 to 900,000 distinct CDR3 sequences, with 10% to 15% as singletons. The CDR3 contains 12 residues. Germline values: CDR1 ENHRY, CDR2 SYGVKD. V was pared by 5 bases and J by 1 base, with 6 bases between. This clonotype showed up many times. As yet, its antigen is unknown. This rearrangement joins TRBV10-3 to TRBJ2-7, with unresolved D. Material: blood, either unsorted or a sorted T cell fraction (not recorded which). The receptor was isolated from a male donor with ankylosing spondylitis. The CDR3 nucleotides read TGTGCCATCAGTCAAGGGTCCTACGAGCAGTACTTC. Translated, it gives CAISQGSYEQYF.